This T cell receptor (beta chain) stems from a study of T cells in localized non-small cell lung cancer. Some clones are missing from TCRdb's copy, which holds only in-frame ones; the method was immunoSEQ multiplex PCR. The data contain under 60,000 clones, roughly 90% of them seen just once; the ten biggest clones take up 15% to 20%. As to this clone: Its antigen is as yet unknown.

Study-level results: Greater blood T cell density accompanied longer overall survival. A median of around 60 clones ranked among the top 100 in tumor appeared in adjacent lung. The greatest T cell clonality was found in uninvolved adjacent lung (higher than in tumor). Because sequencing included only one region (of the tumor), heterogeneity remains possible.

CDR3 length equals 16 residues. Per the germline V gene, CDR1 is LNHDA and CDR2 is SQIVND (reference sequence). Germline trimming cut 5 bases from V and 4 bases from J; bases unmatched to any gene: 11. This rearrangement joins TRBV19 to TRBJ1-2; 9 bases line up with TRBD1. The TCR originated in a male donor at least 60 years old with stage III squamous cell lung carcinoma. The source was peripheral blood, collected before any cancer treatment. CDR3 amino acids: CASSLLPGTGSYGYTF. DNA of the CDR3: TGTGCCAGTAGTTTGCTTCCCGGGACAGGGAGCTATGGCTACACCTTC.